A selection of T cell receptor beta chains follows, all from one sample in a study of T cell changes during pregnancy in multiple sclerosis. Libraries were prepared by immunoSEQ multiplex PCR; TCRdb keeps only in-frame clonotypes and omits some of them. The sample includes 50,000 to 65,000 clones, 96% seen only once; the top ten take under 2.5%. The sample consisted of CD8+ T cells from peripheral blood mononuclear cells, taken after pregnancy. All receptors derive from a female donor with multiple sclerosis, enrolled in a pregnancy study. The CDR3 runs from the conserved cysteine through the conserved F or W. Fields, in order: J gene, V gene, CDR3 length, clone size, D gene, CDR3 protein, CDR3 DNA. The D gene is left open where the match is weak. Where a row states a size, it is once, few, many or the class of an expanded clone; other rows omit it.

TRBJ2-7 | TRBV28 | 19 | - | - | CASSLQFIDSGTPPYEQYF | TGTGCCAGCAGTCTGCAGTTCATCGATAGCGGTACCCCACCCTACGAGCAGTACTTC
TRBJ1-5 | TRBV5-5 | 16 | - | TRBD1 | CASSPDLGQGNQPQHF | TGTGCCAGCAGCCCGGATTTAGGACAGGGTAATCAGCCCCAGCATTTT
TRBJ1-6 | TRBV4-1 | 16 | - | TRBD1 | CASSLGGTGNNSPLHF | TGCGCCAGCAGCCTAGGCGGGACAGGGAATAATTCACCCCTCCACTTT
TRBJ2-1 | TRBV5-8 | 16 | - | TRBD2 | CASSLSGSNSYNEQFF | TGTGCCAGCAGCTTAAGCGGGAGTAACTCCTACAATGAGCAGTTCTTC
TRBJ2-3 | TRBV9 | 13 | - | TRBD2 | CASSGTSGSMQYF | TGTGCCAGCAGCGGGACTAGCGGAAGCATGCAGTATTTT
TRBJ2-7 | TRBV5-5 | 14 | - | - | CASSLFDGTSEQYF | TGTGCCAGCAGCCTATTCGATGGGACTTCCGAGCAGTACTTC
TRBJ2-3 | TRBV28 | 13 | - | - | CASSFRRTDTQYF | TGTGCCAGCAGTTTTAGGAGGACAGATACGCAGTATTTT
TRBJ2-3 | TRBV7-3 | 15 | - | TRBD2 | CASSAGLGSTDTQYF | TGTGCCAGCAGCGCGGGACTAGGAAGCACAGATACGCAGTATTTT
TRBJ2-7 | TRBV25-1 | 15 | once | - | CASSARTASSYEQYF | TGTGCCAGCAGTGCTCGGACAGCGAGCTCCTACGAGCAGTACTTC
TRBJ2-7 | TRBV11-2 | 12 | once | - | CASSPGGYEQYF | TGTGCCAGCAGCCCCGGAGGCTACGAGCAGTACTTC
TRBJ2-1 | TRBV15 | 17 | - | TRBD2 | CATSRDRRLAARNEQFF | TGTGCCACCAGCAGAGATCGGAGACTAGCGGCCAGGAATGAGCAGTTCTTC
TRBJ1-1 | TRBV29-1 | 13 | few | - | CSVIQGNATEAFF | TGCAGCGTGATACAGGGCAACGCCACTGAAGCTTTCTTT
TRBJ2-7 | TRBV28 | 14 | - | TRBD1 | CASSSRDRVSEQYF | TGTGCCAGCAGTTCCCGGGACAGGGTTTCCGAGCAGTACTTC